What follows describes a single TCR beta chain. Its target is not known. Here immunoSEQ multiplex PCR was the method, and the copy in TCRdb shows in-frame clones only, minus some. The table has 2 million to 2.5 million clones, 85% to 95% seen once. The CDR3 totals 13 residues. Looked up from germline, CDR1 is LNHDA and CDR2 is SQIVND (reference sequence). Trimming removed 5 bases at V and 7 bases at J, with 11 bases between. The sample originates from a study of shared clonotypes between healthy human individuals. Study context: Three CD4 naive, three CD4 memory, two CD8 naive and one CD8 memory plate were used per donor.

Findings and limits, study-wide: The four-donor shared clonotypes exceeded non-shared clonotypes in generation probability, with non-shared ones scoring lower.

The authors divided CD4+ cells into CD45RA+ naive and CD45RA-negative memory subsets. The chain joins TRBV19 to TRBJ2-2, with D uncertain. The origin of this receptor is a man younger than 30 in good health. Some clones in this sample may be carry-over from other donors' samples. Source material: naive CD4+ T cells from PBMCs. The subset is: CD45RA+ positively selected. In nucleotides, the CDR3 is TGTGCCAGTAGTCTTCTTGGGATCGGGGAGCTGTTTTTT. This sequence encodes CASSLLGIGELFF.